A single sample is the source of the 13 T cell receptor beta chains below, sequenced in a study of human T cells and chemical hapten exposure. Regarding time point: pre-sensitization, week 0. Treatment specified: therapeutic diphenylcyclopropenone sensitization with weekly scalp DPC. TCRdb reprocessed the RACE reads via MiXCR and lists one record per CDR3 protein. Here the sample spans a few hundred thousand distinct CDR3 sequences, 5.5% being singletons. The specimen was whole blood, collected in connection with sensitization to the hapten diphenylcyclopropenone (DPC). The receptors here all came from a woman aged 18-29 years with alopecia areata. Some clones in this sample may be carry-over from other donors' samples.

This clonotype has a handful of counts. The chain links TRBV27 to TRBJ2-3; tentative D call: TRBD2 (6 bases). Trimming took 8 bases from V and 1 from J, leaving 25 bases between them. Germline V gives CDR1 MNHEY, CDR2 SMNVEV (reference sequence). The CDR3 extends over 18 amino acids. The CDR3 DNA follows: TGTGCCAGCTTTCCCCTAGCGCTCCCTCCCGCCGGCACAGATACGCAGTATTTT. This gives the protein CASFPLALPPAGTDTQYF.

The chain joins TRBV7-9 to TRBJ1-5; D may be TRBD1 (5 bases). The CDR3 is 17 residues long. The V gene's germline CDR1 is SEHNR and CDR2 FQNEAQ (reference sequence). V was trimmed by 1 base and J by 5 bases, leaving 18 bases between them. The CDR3 sequence is CASSLGLQGAYHQPQHF. The CDR3 nucleotides are TGTGCCAGCAGCTTAGGTCTCCAGGGCGCATATCATCAGCCCCAGCATTTT.

This clonotype showed up just a few times. The chain employs TRBV20-1 and TRBJ1-1, with D unresolved. Germline CDR1 reads DFQATT; CDR2 reads SNEGSKA (reference sequence). Between the trimmed V and J ends, which lost 3 bases and 3 bases, there was a span of 14 bases. CDR3 length equals 14 residues. The CDR3 spells CSASLGRWDTEAFF. CDR3 bases: TGCAGTGCTAGTTTGGGGAGATGGGACACTGAAGCTTTCTTT.

J is TRBJ2-2 and V is TRBV2; D ambiguous. This CDR3 has 16 amino acids. Germline CDR1 SNHLY, CDR2 FYNNEI. The V end lost 5 bases, the J end lost 0 bases, and 13 bases lay between the germline ends. CDR3 amino acids: CASSPWTFSNTGELFF. The CDR3, as DNA: TGTGCCAGCAGTCCTTGGACGTTTTCGAACACCGGGGAGCTGTTTTTT.

This clonotype was recorded a few times. The chain uses TRBV7-9 and TRBJ2-2; 10 bases match TRBD2. V trimming: 3 bases; J trimming: 7 bases; junction bases outside the gene matches: 8. Germline CDR1 SEHNR, CDR2 FQNEAQ (reference sequence). This CDR3 region has 16 residues. Here the CDR3 DNA reads TGTGCCAGCAGCTTCCCGGGACTAGCGCTTGGCGGGGAGCTGTTTTTT. Amino acid sequence: CASSFPGLALGGELFF.

This clonotype appeared a few times. V and J are TRBV5-1 and TRBJ2-5, with 8 bases that match TRBD1. CDR1 is SGHRS and CDR2 is YFSETQ in the germline V gene. Trimming took 4 bases from V and 5 from J; bases not matched to a gene: 10. The CDR3 runs to 15 residues. CDR3 nucleotides: TGCGCCAGCAGCCTGGGACAGGTAGTGCTGGAGACCCAGTACTTC. It encodes CASSLGQVVLETQYF.

The sample holds a few counts of this clonotype. The rearrangement joins TRBV29-1 to TRBJ2-7; D is unresolved. CDR1 and CDR2 (germline): SQVTM, ANQGSEA. The CDR3 has 13 amino acids. V lost 1 base, J lost 2 bases, and 9 bases lay in between. CDR3 sequence: CSVEAVGAYEQYF. CDR3 bases: TGCAGCGTTGAAGCTGTCGGCGCCTACGAGCAGTACTTC.

V gene TRBV7-9 combines with J gene TRBJ2-3; tentative D call: TRBD2 (5 bases). CDR3 length: 14 residues. V was cut by 1 base and J by 6 bases, with 11 bases left in between. Germline V gene lookup returns CDR1 SEHNR and CDR2 FQNEAQ (reference sequence). CDR3 in amino acids: CASSLEVAWDTQYF. CDR3 nucleotide sequence: TGTGCCAGCAGCTTAGAAGTAGCGTGGGATACGCAGTATTTT.

This clonotype was detected many times. The gene calls are TRBV18 and TRBJ1-5; D perhaps matches TRBD1 (5 bases). The germline V gene encodes CDR1 KGHSH and CDR2 LQKENI. The germline V and J ends were trimmed by 6 bases and 9 bases, with 15 bases remaining between them. The CDR3 spans 13 residues. The CDR3 loop is CASSSAGEAPQHF. DNA of the CDR3: TGTGCCAGCTCGTCGGCGGGGGAAGCGCCCCAGCATTTT.

This clonotype appeared a few times. The V gene is TRBV21-1, the J gene TRBJ2-1; the table's D call, TRBD1, has no DNA check behind it. TRBV21-1 has pseudogene status. The CDR3 spans 15 residues. As DNA, the CDR3 is TGTGCCCGAAGCGACGGGACAGGGGTTGCCAGTGAGCAGTTCTTC. Amino acids: CARSDGTGVASEQFF.

This clonotype came up many times. This rearrangement joins TRBV12-3 or TRBV12-4 to TRBJ1-1; the match to TRBD1 covers 7 bases. The CDR3 runs to 12 residues. J gave up 8 bases and V 3 bases, and 3 bases lay outside the gene matches. The CDR3 protein is CASSLGTAEAFF. The CDR3 DNA is TGTGCCAGCAGTTTGGGGACAGCAGAAGCTTTCTTT.

This chain connects TRBV6-5 to TRBJ1-1; 9 bases are a match to TRBD1. CDR1 and CDR2 (germline): MNHEY, SVGAGI. This CDR3 is 20 amino acids long. The J segment lost 4 bases and the V segment lost 1 base, leaving 19 bases of the junction unmatched. In DNA, the CDR3 is TGTGCCAGCAGTTACTTTCGCTGGGGCGGGACAGGGAAGTGGATCACTGAAGCTTTCTTT. This codes for CASSYFRWGGTGKWITEAFF.

This clonotype was seen repeatedly, ten times or more. The chain is built from TRBV5-1 and TRBJ2-7; the D gene is possibly TRBD2 (7 bases). The V and J ends lost 0 bases and 2 bases respectively, with 12 bases between them. Per germline, CDR1 SGHRS and CDR2 YFSETQ. The CDR3 consists of 15 residues. This CDR3 is CASSLDGGGPYEQYF. Here the CDR3 DNA reads TGCGCCAGCAGCTTGGATGGGGGGGGCCCCTACGAGCAGTACTTC.